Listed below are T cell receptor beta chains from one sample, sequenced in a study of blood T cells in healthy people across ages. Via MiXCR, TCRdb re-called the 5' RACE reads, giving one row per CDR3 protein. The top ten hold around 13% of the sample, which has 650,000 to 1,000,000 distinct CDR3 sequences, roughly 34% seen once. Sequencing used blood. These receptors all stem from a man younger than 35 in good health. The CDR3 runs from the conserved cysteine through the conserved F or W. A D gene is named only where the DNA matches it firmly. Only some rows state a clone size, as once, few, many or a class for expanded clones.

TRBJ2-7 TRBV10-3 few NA TGTGCCATCAGTGAATACAGGGATGGTGAGCAGTACTTC CAISEYRDGEQYF
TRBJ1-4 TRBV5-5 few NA TGTGCCAGCAGCTTGGACTTACTAAGGGGTGAAAAACTGTTTTTT CASSLDLLRGEKLFF
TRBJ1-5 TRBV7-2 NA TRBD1 TGTGCCAGCAGCCGGGACAGCAATCGCAATCAGCCCCAGCATTTT CASSRDSNRNQPQHF
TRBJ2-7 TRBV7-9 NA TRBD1 TGTGCCAGCAGCTCCGGAGGACAGGGATCCTACGAGCAGTACTTC CASSSGGQGSYEQYF
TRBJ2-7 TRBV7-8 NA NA TGTGCCAGCAGCTTACCCCGAGAAGGGTACTCCTACGAGCAGTACTTC CASSLPREGYSYEQYF
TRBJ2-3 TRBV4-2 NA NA TGTGCCAGCAGCCAAGAAGCCCGGGGCACAGATACGCAGTATTTT CASSQEARGTDTQYF
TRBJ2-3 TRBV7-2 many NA TGTGCCAGCAGCTTAGAAGCGTATAGCACAGATACGCAGTATTTT CASSLEAYSTDTQYF
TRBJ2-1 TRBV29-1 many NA TGCAGCGTTCTAGGACGTATGAATGAGCAGTTCTTC CSVLGRMNEQFF
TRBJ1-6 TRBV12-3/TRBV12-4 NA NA TGTGCCAGCAGTCCGGACAGACCCAATTCACCCCTCCACTTT CASSPDRPNSPLHF
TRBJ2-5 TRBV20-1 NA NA TGCAGTGCTAGTCCTGGTCGGGGAGAAGAGACCCAGTACTTC CSASPGRGEETQYF
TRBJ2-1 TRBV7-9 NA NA TGTGCCAGCAGCTTAGTTATGGTTACAAATGAGCAGTTCTTC CASSLVMVTNEQFF
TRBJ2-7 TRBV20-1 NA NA TGCAGTGCTAGAATGTCCCCCGGGGCCTACGAGCAGTACTTC CSARMSPGAYEQYF
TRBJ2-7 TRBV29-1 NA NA TGCAGCGCTAGGGACAACCCCTACGAGCAGTACTTC CSARDNPYEQYF
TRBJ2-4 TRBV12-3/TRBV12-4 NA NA TGTGCCAGCAGTTTAGGGCGGGGTACTGAGCAGTACTTC CASSLGRGTEQYF
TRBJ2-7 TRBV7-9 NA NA TGTGCCAGCAGCTTACCAGGGGTACTGATCTACGAGCAGTACTTC CASSLPGVLIYEQYF
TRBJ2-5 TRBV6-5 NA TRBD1 TGTGCCAACAGTTACGGTCAGGGGGCGGGAGAGACCCAGTACTTC CANSYGQGAGETQYF
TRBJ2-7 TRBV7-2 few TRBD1 TGTGCCAGCCGGGCGGGGACAGGGGGTTCCTCCTACGAGCAGTACTTC CASRAGTGGSSYEQYF
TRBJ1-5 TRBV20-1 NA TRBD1 TGCAGTGCTATTGACAGGGGGCCCTTCAATCAGCCCCAGCATTTT CSAIDRGPFNQPQHF
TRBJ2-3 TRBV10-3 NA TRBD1 TGTGCCATTACAGGGGGCGAGGATACGCAGTATTTT CAITGGEDTQYF
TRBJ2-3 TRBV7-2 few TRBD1 TGTGCCAGCAGCTCCGGGACAGGGGGTGGTACGCAGTATTTT CASSSGTGGGTQYF
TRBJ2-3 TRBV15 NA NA TGTGCCACCAGCAGAGATATGGCAAGTGCAGATACGCAGTATTTT CATSRDMASADTQYF
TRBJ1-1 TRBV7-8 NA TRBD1 TGTGCCAGCAGCTTTTCGGGCAGGGGGGAAGCTTTCTTT CASSFSGRGEAFF